Listed here are 28 T cell receptor beta chains from one sample, sequenced in a study of regulatory T cells in long-lasting Graves disease. To make TCR beta libraries, researchers used iRepertoire HTBI primers and Arm-PCR of CDR3 regions. Each CDR3 protein is one row after TCRdb ran MiXCR on the multiplex PCR reads. The sample lists about 310,000 distinct CDR3 sequences, around 23% occurring once. Time point meaning: persistent/refractory GD, antithyroid drugs over 5 years with positive TRAb. Making the TCR library involved RNA that had been extracted from PBMCs. This sample comprised peripheral blood mononuclear cells (PBMCs), obtained when the disease was refractory, from a patient treated with antithyroid drugs. The receptors were gathered from a female donor with Graves disease.

The chain links TRBV20-1 to TRBJ1-2; a possible D gene is TRBD1 (5 bases). This CDR3 spans 14 amino acids. V lost 1 base and J 7 bases, leaving 16 bases between the germline ends. Germline V CDR1 and CDR2: DFQATT, SNEGSKA (reference sequence). The CDR3 region has the DNA TGCAGTGCTAGAGGGGGCGGGGGGGTCGGTGGCTACACCTTC. Protein sequence: CSARGGGGVGGYTF.

The gene calls are TRBV28 and TRBJ2-3; TRBD2 aligns across 9 bases. Losses at the gene ends were 7 bases for V and 2 bases for J; bases not matched to a gene: 13. This CDR3 is 17 amino acids long. The V gene's germline CDR1 is MDHEN and CDR2 SYDVKM. CDR3: CASIPSRLAVFTDTQYF. CDR3 DNA sequence: TGTGCCAGCATACCCAGTCGACTAGCGGTCTTCACAGATACGCAGTATTTT.

This clonotype was counted a single time. The chain has TRBV5-6 and TRBJ1-1, with D possibly matching TRBD1 (6 bases). Germline CDR1 SGHDT, CDR2 YYEEEE. Trimming cost V 9 bases and J 6 bases, with 27 bases left between them. This CDR3 has 16 residues. The chain's CDR3 is CATGHWDTGSAAEAFF. CDR3 bases: TGTGCCACCGGTCACTGGGACACCGGCAGTGCGGCTGAAGCTTTCTTT.

CDR3 residues: CASNDREGKTQYF. The CDR3 bases are TGTGCCAGCAACGACAGGGAAGGAAAGACCCAGTACTTC. The rearrangement joins TRBV2 to TRBJ2-5, with TRBD1 matching over 7 bases. The CDR3 is 13 amino acids. CDR1 and CDR2 from the germline V gene are SNHLY and FYNNEI. Trimming removed 7 bases from V and 6 bases from J; junction bases left unmatched: 8.

J is TRBJ1-2 and V is TRBV3-1; TRBD1 matches 8 bases. Germline V gives CDR1 LGHDT, CDR2 YNNKEL (reference sequence). CDR3 length equals 16 residues. After removal of 0 bases from V and 2 bases from J, the junction contained 5 bases not matched to a gene. The CDR3 loop reads CASSQEGGQANYGYTF. The DNA of the CDR3 is TGTGCCAGCAGCCAAGAGGGGGGACAGGCGAACTATGGCTACACCTTC.

The chain is built from TRBV6-2 or TRBV6-3 and TRBJ1-4; 7 bases are shared with TRBD1. The ends lost 0 bases at V and 0 bases at J; junction bases unmatched: 10. The CDR3 has 19 residues. Germline CDR1 and CDR2: MNHEY and SVGEGT. CDR3 protein: CASSYSGQAPVATNEKLFF. The CDR3, as DNA: TGTGCCAGCAGTTACTCCGGACAGGCCCCCGTTGCAACTAATGAAAAACTGTTTTTT.

V gene TRBV6-5 combines with J gene TRBJ2-7, with 8 bases fitting TRBD1. This CDR3 region has 17 residues. Germline loops: CDR1 MNHEY, CDR2 SVGAGI. V shed 1 base, J shed 4 bases, and the junction held 12 bases outside the gene matches. CDR3 residues: CASSYLSPGGARYEQYF. Here the CDR3 DNA reads TGTGCCAGCAGTTACTTGTCCCCAGGGGGCGCGAGGTACGAGCAGTACTTC.

This clonotype occurred many times. V gene TRBV28 combines with J gene TRBJ2-5, with 11 bases matching TRBD2. Germline CDR1 is MDHEN and CDR2 is SYDVKM. The CDR3 sequence is 14 residues long. The V and J ends lost 6 bases and 7 bases, in that order; junction bases with no gene match: 7. CDR3 in amino acids: CASSLLAGEVTQYF. The DNA for the CDR3 is TGTGCCAGCAGCTTACTAGCGGGAGAGGTGACCCAGTACTTC. Complete variable domain (other parts from reference TRBV28 and TRBJ2-5): DVKVTQSSRYLVKRTGEKVFLECVQDMDHENMFWYRQDPGLGLRLIYFSYDVKMKEKGDIPEGYSVSREKKERFSLILESASTNQTSMYLCASSLLAGEVTQYFGPGTRLLVL.

This clonotype was counted many times. The CDR3 region has the DNA TGTGCCTGGAGTATCAGTAATTCACCCCTCCACTTT. It yields the protein CAWSISNSPLHF. The chain links TRBV30 to TRBJ1-6, with D hard to call. The CDR3 covers 12 residues. Germline lookup yields CDR1 GTSNPN and CDR2 SVGIG (reference sequence). V was pared by 2 bases and J by 6 bases, with 5 bases between.

V is TRBV20-1 and J is TRBJ2-5; 13 positions agree with TRBD2. The trim removed 4 bases at V and 4 bases at J, leaving 12 bases unmatched. This CDR3 is built from 17 residues. Germline V gives CDR1 DFQATT, CDR2 SNEGSKA (reference sequence). CDR3 loop: CSAISGLAGWVGETQYF. The DNA of the CDR3 is TGCAGTGCTATCTCGGGACTAGCGGGATGGGTTGGAGAGACCCAGTACTTC.

Comment on this clonotype: This could be a read error, since a much larger clone is one nucleotide away. The chain carries TRBV6-5 and TRBJ2-7, with D maybe TRBD2 (5 bases). The CDR3 is made up of 13 amino acids. V was cut by 0 bases and J by 2 bases, with 5 bases left in between. Germline lookup yields CDR1 MNHEY and CDR2 SVGAGI. The CDR3 DNA sequence: TGTGCCAGCAGTTACTCGAGGGCCTACGAGCAGTACTTC. This gives the protein CASSYSRAYEQYF.

The rearrangement links TRBV4-1 to TRBJ2-7; D possibly uses TRBD1 or TRBD2 (5 bases each). The V end was cut by 1 base, the J end by 2 bases, with 15 bases between. CDR3 length: 16 amino acids. CDR1 is MGHRA, CDR2 YSYEKL, per germline. The chain's CDR3 is CASSQAPPMGAYEQYF. The CDR3, as DNA: TGCGCCAGCAGCCAAGCCCCCCCCATGGGGGCCTACGAGCAGTACTTC.

About this clonotype itself: With a much larger clone just one base away, this may be a read error. The genes are TRBV28 and TRBJ2-4; D is possibly TRBD1 or TRBD2 (5 bases each). The J call may be mistaken, given a closer DNA end match to TRBJ2-5. Germline V CDR1 and CDR2: MDHEN, SYDVKM. The CDR3 is made up of 14 amino acids. Here the CDR3 reads CASSFGGSRETQYF. The CDR3 nucleotides are TGTGCCAGCAGTTTTGGGGGTTCACGAGAGACCCAGTACTTC.

This clonotype has a count of ten or more. In nucleotides, the CDR3 is TGTGCCAGCAGTTTCGGGGGGGACTTAAGCTCCTACGAGCAGTACTTC. Protein sequence: CASSFGGDLSSYEQYF. V and J are TRBV6-5 and TRBJ2-7; 8 bases line up with TRBD2. The CDR3 has 16 amino acids. The germline V gene encodes CDR1 MNHEY and CDR2 SVGAGI. V lost 4 bases and J lost 0; bases outside the gene matches: 8.

This clonotype was found a few times. CDR3 sequence reads: CASRELVADTQYF. The CDR3 coding sequence is TGTGCCAGCAGAGAGCTCGTGGCAGATACGCAGTATTTT. The genes are TRBV2 and TRBJ2-3; D remains unclear. The CDR3 runs to 13 residues. V was shortened by 6 bases and J by 4 bases, with 11 bases between the two germline ends. Germline V gene sequence: CDR1 SNHLY, CDR2 FYNNEI.

This clonotype was seen only a few times. The rearrangement uses TRBV3-1 and TRBJ1-1, with a tentative D call TRBD1 (6 bases). The germline CDR1 and CDR2 sequences are LGHDT and YNNKEL (reference sequence). There are 13 residues in the CDR3. The germline V and J ends were trimmed by 0 bases and 11 bases, with 13 bases remaining between them. The CDR3 DNA reads as TGTGCCAGCAGCCAAGACGGCAGGGGCGGTGCTTTCTTT. Its protein product is CASSQDGRGGAFF.

At least ten counts were recorded for this clonotype. The chain employs TRBV28 and TRBJ2-5, with D perhaps given as TRBD1 or TRBD2 (6 bases each). The germline V gene encodes CDR1 MDHEN and CDR2 SYDVKM. Trimming took off 2 bases at V and 5 bases at J, with 9 bases between the two ends. The CDR3 spans 13 residues. The chain's CDR3 is CASSLGGPETQYF. The CDR3 region has the DNA TGTGCCAGCAGTTTAGGGGGGCCGGAGACCCAGTACTTC. The full variable domain, its missing parts supplied by reference TRBV28 and TRBJ2-5, is DVKVTQSSRYLVKRTGEKVFLECVQDMDHENMFWYRQDPGLGLRLIYFSYDVKMKEKGDIPEGYSVSREKKERFSLILESASTNQTSMYLCASSLGGPETQYFGPGTRLLVL.

The rearrangement links TRBV6-2 or TRBV6-3 to TRBJ1-2; D is ambiguous. Looked up from germline, CDR1 is MNHEY and CDR2 is SVGEGT. Trimming removed 2 bases at V and 14 bases at J, with 12 bases between. The CDR3 contains 11 residues. CDR3 nucleotide sequence: TGTGCCAGCAGTTACGAGACACGGACGACCTTC. It specifies CASSYETRTTF.

V is TRBV10-3 and J is TRBJ2-7, with TRBD2 matching over 14 bases. Germline V gives CDR1 ENHRY, CDR2 SYGVKD. The CDR3 spans 18 residues. V shed 3 bases, J shed 3 bases, and the junction held 10 bases outside the gene matches. In DNA, the CDR3 is TGTGCCATCAGTGACGACCTAGGGACTAGCGGGAGTCGCTACGAGCAGTACTTC. It encodes CAISDDLGTSGSRYEQYF.

In this sample, this clonotype turned up a few times. Since a much larger clone is just one base distant, this may be a read error. The CDR3 end shows no conserved phenylalanine or tryptophan, and so a read error is likely. J is TRBJ2-5 and V is TRBV18; D is possibly TRBD2 (6 bases). The CDR3 covers 16 residues. CDR1 is KGHSH and CDR2 is LQKENI in the germline V gene. Deletions cut 3 bases from V and 1 base from J, with 15 bases between. The CDR3 DNA sequence: TGTGCCAGCTCACCGGAGGGTAGCGGCCTCCAAGAGACCCAGTACTCC. Translating gives CASSPEGSGLQETQYS.

This clonotype was recorded at least ten times. The chain recombines TRBV28 with TRBJ1-1; D remains ambiguous. Trimming left V 6 bases short and J 6 bases short, with 11 bases between. The CDR3 extends over 12 amino acids. CDR1 and CDR2 (germline): MDHEN, SYDVKM. The CDR3 here is CASRWLGAEAFF. As DNA, the CDR3 is TGTGCCAGCAGGTGGCTAGGCGCTGAAGCTTTCTTT.

The chain combines TRBV18 with TRBJ2-7; D gene unclear. The CDR3 is 13 residues long. Germline CDR1 is KGHSH and CDR2 is LQKENI. V shed 3 bases and J shed 6 bases, with 12 bases lying between them. The CDR3 loop reads CASSPTRGTEQYF. For the CDR3, the DNA is TGTGCCAGCTCACCGACTCGAGGTACCGAGCAGTACTTC.

The chain links TRBV6-4 to TRBJ2-3; no clear D. V lost 8 bases and J lost 2, with 14 bases in between. The CDR3 has 14 residues. Germline V gene data show CDR1 as MRHNA and CDR2 as SNTAGT. CDR3 nucleotide sequence: TGTGCCAGCGCGACCTCCTATTACACAGATACGCAGTATTTT. Protein: CASATSYYTDTQYF.

J is TRBJ2-3 and V is TRBV10-3; 14 bases are a match to TRBD2. Germline V gives CDR1 ENHRY, CDR2 SYGVKD. After removal of 11 bases from V and 5 bases from J, the junction contained 6 bases not matched to a gene. This CDR3 is built from 14 residues. Written as DNA, the CDR3 is TGTGCCGCCCAGGGACTAGCGGGAGAAGATACGCAGTATTTT. It specifies CAAQGLAGEDTQYF.

This clonotype was detected only once. The chain combines TRBV14 with TRBJ2-2, with D maybe TRBD2 (6 bases). V lost 4 bases, J lost 2 bases, and 14 bases lay in between. The CDR3 runs to 16 residues. Germline V gives CDR1 SGHDN, CDR2 FVKESK. The CDR3 protein is CASSRYRESNTGELFF. CDR3 sequence (DNA): TGTGCCAGCAGCCGATACCGGGAGTCCAACACCGGGGAGCTGTTTTTT.

This chain uses TRBV5-1 with TRBJ1-5; 8 positions match TRBD1. CDR1 and CDR2 (germline): SGHRS, YFSETQ. CDR3 size: 17 residues. Trimming cost V 5 bases and J 4 bases; bases outside gene matches: 14. CDR3 protein: CASRSGQGAYPNQPQHF. CDR3 bases: TGCGCCAGCAGATCGGGGCAGGGGGCATACCCGAATCAGCCCCAGCATTTT.

The chain is built from TRBV5-1 and TRBJ1-4; a weak D match, TRBD1 (6 bases). The length of the CDR3 is 18 residues. The V end was cut by 1 base, the J end by 6 bases, with 22 bases between. Germline V gene sequence: CDR1 SGHRS, CDR2 YFSETQ. The DNA of the CDR3 is TGCGCCAGCAGCTTGTCTCCAACAACGACAGGACGAGATGAAAAACTGTTTTTT. This gives the protein CASSLSPTTTGRDEKLFF.

The chain employs TRBV7-3 and TRBJ1-5, with unresolved D. The CDR3 contains 14 residues. The V gene's germline CDR1 is SGHTA and CDR2 FQGTGA. V was trimmed by 5 bases and J by 4 bases, leaving 12 bases between them. The CDR3 sequence is CASSNPVANQPQHF. Written as DNA, the CDR3 is TGTGCCAGCAGCAATCCGGTGGCGAATCAGCCCCAGCATTTT.